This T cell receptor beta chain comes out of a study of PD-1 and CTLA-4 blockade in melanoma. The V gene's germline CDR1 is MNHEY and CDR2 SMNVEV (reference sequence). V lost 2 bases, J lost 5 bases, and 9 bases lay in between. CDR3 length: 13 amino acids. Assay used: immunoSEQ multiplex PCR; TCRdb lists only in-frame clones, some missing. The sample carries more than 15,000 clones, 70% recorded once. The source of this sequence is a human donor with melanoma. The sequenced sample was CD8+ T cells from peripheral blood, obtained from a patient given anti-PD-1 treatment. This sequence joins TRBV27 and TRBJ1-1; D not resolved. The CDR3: CASSLGLGTEAFF. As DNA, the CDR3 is TGTGCCAGCAGTTTAGGATTGGGGACTGAAGCTTTCTTT.